This T cell receptor (beta chain) originates from a study of blood T cells in healthy people across ages. This clonotype was detected only a few times. Primers used in a second PCR of roughly 6 to 12 cycles were a sample-barcoded 5' primer and a J-beta primer mix. In TCRdb, the 5' RACE reads were re-called with MiXCR into one record per CDR3 protein. The sample has 850,000 to 1,100,000 distinct CDR3 sequences, more than 30% seen once. Sequencing was performed on blood. This receptor was identified in a man aged 18 to 29 in good health.

CDR3 sequence reads: CASSPQGNSDTEAFF. The DNA for the CDR3 is TGCGCCAGCAGCCCCCAGGGGAATTCCGACACTGAAGCTTTCTTT. The chain has TRBV5-1 and TRBJ1-1, with a tentative D call TRBD1 (6 bases). Trimming removed 4 bases at V and 3 bases at J, with 16 bases between. Germline V gives CDR1 SGHRS, CDR2 YFSETQ. The CDR3 is made up of 15 amino acids. Looking up the rest from reference TRBV5-1 and TRBJ1-1 gives the full variable domain: KAGVTQTPRYLIKTRGQQVTLSCSPISGHRSVSWYQQTPGQGLQFLFEYFSETQRNKGNFPGRFSGRQFSNSRSEMNVSTLELGDSALYLCASSPQGNSDTEAFFGQGTRLTVV.